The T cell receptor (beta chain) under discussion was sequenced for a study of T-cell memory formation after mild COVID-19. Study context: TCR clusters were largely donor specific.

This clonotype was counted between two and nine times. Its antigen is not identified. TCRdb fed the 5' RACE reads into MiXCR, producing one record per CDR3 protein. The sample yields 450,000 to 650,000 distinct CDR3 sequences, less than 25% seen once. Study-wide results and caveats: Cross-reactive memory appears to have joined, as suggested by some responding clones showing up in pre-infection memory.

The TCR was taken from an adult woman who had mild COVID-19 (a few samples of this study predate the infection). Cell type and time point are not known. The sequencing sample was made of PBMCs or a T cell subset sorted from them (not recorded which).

The CDR3 reads CSARGTASTGEQYF. Written as DNA, the CDR3 is TGCAGTGCTAGAGGGACCGCGTCGACGGGCGAGCAGTACTTC. This rearrangement joins TRBV20-1 to TRBJ2-7, with D unclear. CDR1 and CDR2 from the germline V gene are DFQATT and SNEGSKA (reference sequence). The CDR3 is 14 amino acids. V gave up 1 base and J gave up 6 bases, with 16 bases separating them.